This TCR beta chain was identified during a study of cytomegalovirus exposure and HLA in healthy donors. The primer mix had 60 Vbeta and 13 Jbeta primers. Authors' analysis steps: Around 80 million unique TCR beta chains, some 9.9 million of them shared, were counted by a later analysis. TCRdb's table, derived via immunoSEQ multiplex PCR, lists solely in-frame clones and lacks some. That table is the source of V, J and clone size, and D and trimming were worked out from the DNA. Found here are approximately 220,000 clones, about 80% of them singletons; the top ten hold about 1.8%. For this clone: The target antigen is unknown.

Study-wide points: The study labeled under 200 TCR beta chains cytomegalovirus-associated.

Trimming at V came to 3 bases and at J to 0 bases, leaving 8 bases not matched to a gene. The CDR3 is 16 residues long. Germline CDR1 is KGHSH and CDR2 is LQKENI. The gene calls are TRBV18 and TRBJ2-7; the match to TRBD1 covers 7 bases. The receptor was derived from a man between 18 and 29 years old in good health and CMV-seronegative. Material for sequencing was PBMCs. CDR3 in DNA: TGTGCCAGCTCACCGTTCGACAGGGATAACTCCTACGAGCAGTACTTC. This sequence encodes CASSPFDRDNSYEQYF.